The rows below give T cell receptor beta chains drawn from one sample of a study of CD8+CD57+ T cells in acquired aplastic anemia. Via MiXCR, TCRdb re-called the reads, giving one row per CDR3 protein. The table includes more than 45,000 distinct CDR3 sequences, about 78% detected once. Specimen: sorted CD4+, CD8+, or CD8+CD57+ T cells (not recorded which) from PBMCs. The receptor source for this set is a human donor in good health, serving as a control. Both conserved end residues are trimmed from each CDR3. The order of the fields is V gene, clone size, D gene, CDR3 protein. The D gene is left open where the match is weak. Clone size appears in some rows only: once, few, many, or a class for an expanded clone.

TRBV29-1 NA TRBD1 SGKGGQGEETQY
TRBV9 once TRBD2 ASSVSPGLAGGLT
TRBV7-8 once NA ASSSQGSEQF
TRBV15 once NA ATRVTKNTEAF
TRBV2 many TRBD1 ASSHPTGVSQY
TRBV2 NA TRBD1 ASSEEGQGFNEQF
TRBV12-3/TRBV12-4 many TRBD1 ASSRDRGNTEAF
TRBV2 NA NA ASSSPGSETQY
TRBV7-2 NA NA ASSPQGWDGYT
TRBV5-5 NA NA ASSTSRGTYEQY
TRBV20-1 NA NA SARDGGQFNSPLH
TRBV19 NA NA ASSMGLALTDTQY
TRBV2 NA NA ASSEALWTVTYEQY
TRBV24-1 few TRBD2 ATSDFSGRAYEQF